These 10 T cell receptor beta chains came from one sample sequenced in a study of CD8 T cells in ankylosing spondylitis. MiXCR, applied by TCRdb to the 5' RACE reads, yields one record per CDR3 protein. The sample lists about 160,000 distinct CDR3 sequences, around 9.6% occurring once. The sample consisted of blood, either unsorted or a sorted T cell fraction (not recorded which). These receptors all come from a female donor with ankylosing spondylitis or in good health (not recorded which).

This clonotype was detected ten times or more. This chain connects TRBV2 to TRBJ2-1, with 9 bases aligning to TRBD2. J lost 2 bases, V lost 5 bases, and 4 bases had no gene match. The CDR3 covers 15 residues. Germline V lookup: CDR1 SNHLY, CDR2 FYNNEI. The CDR3 nucleotides are TGTGCCAGCAGTTTTAGCGGGAGCCCCTACAATGAGCAGTTCTTC. It specifies CASSFSGSPYNEQFF.

This clonotype is labeled as large. This chain joins TRBV29-1 and TRBJ2-2; either TRBD1 or TRBD2 may supply D (5 bases each). Deletions cut 0 bases from V and 2 bases from J, with 7 bases between. The CDR3 consists of 14 residues. In germline, CDR1 is SQVTM, CDR2 ANQGSEA. CDR3 region: CSVEEGVNTGELFF. DNA for the CDR3: TGCAGCGTTGAAGAGGGGGTAAACACCGGGGAGCTGTTTTTT.

This clonotype occurred many times. J is TRBJ2-7 and V is TRBV7-9; D ambiguous. This CDR3 spans 13 amino acids. Trimming removed 3 bases at V and 0 bases at J, with 6 bases between. Per the germline V gene, CDR1 is SEHNR and CDR2 is FQNEAQ (reference sequence). CDR3 nucleotides: TGTGCCAGCAGCTTTCCTAGCTCCTACGAGCAGTACTTC. Its translation: CASSFPSSYEQYF.

The chain recombines TRBV13 with TRBJ2-3, with unresolved D. V shed 5 bases and J shed 0 bases, with 12 bases lying between them. CDR3 length: 15 residues. Looked up from germline, CDR1 is PRHDT and CDR2 is FYEKMQ (reference sequence). The CDR3 DNA reads as TGTGCCAGCAGCGGTCGAGACTCCAGCACAGATACGCAGTATTTT. It specifies CASSGRDSSTDTQYF.

This clonotype was detected ten times or more. This sequence joins TRBV4-3 and TRBJ1-2; possible D gene TRBD1, 5 bases. The germline V gene encodes CDR1 LGHNA and CDR2 YSLEER. The CDR3 runs to 15 residues. The V gene lost 0 bases and the J gene lost 8 bases, with 16 bases spanning the gap. The CDR3 coding sequence is TGCGCCAGCAGCCAAGAGGAGGGACTTTCGGGGGGCTACACCTTC. It codes for CASSQEEGLSGGYTF.

The V and J genes are TRBV4-3 and TRBJ2-6; D is unresolved. V was shortened by 1 base and J by 2 bases, with 6 bases between the two germline ends. Germline assignment: CDR1 LGHNA and CDR2 YSLEER. The CDR3 has 15 residues. The CDR3 loop is CASSQGVTGANVLTF. In DNA, the CDR3 is TGCGCCAGCAGCCAAGGGGTAACTGGGGCCAACGTCCTGACTTTC.

In this sample, this clonotype turned up many times. The J gene is TRBJ2-1, the V gene TRBV7-2; D tentatively reads TRBD1 or TRBD2 (5 bases each). Germline lookup yields CDR1 SGHTA and CDR2 FQGNSA. CDR3 length: 14 residues. V lost 5 bases and J 6 bases, leaving 14 bases between the germline ends. CDR3 nucleotide sequence: TGTGCCAGCAGCGTCCGGGACGGGCTCAATGAGCAGTTCTTC. Encoded protein: CASSVRDGLNEQFF.

The genes are TRBV12-3 or TRBV12-4 and TRBJ2-1; 8 bases line up with TRBD2. Trimming took 1 base from V and 3 from J; bases not matched to a gene: 5. The CDR3 loop spans 16 amino acids. The CDR3 DNA is TGTGCCAGCAGTTTAGGTAGCGGGGTTCGCTACAATGAGCAGTTCTTC. As protein: CASSLGSGVRYNEQFF.

The chain joins TRBV6-1 to TRBJ2-1, with 12 positions matching TRBD2. The CDR3 covers 16 residues. With V trimmed by 5 bases and J by 3 bases, 5 bases remained unmatched. Germline V gives CDR1 MNHNS, CDR2 SASEGT. CDR3 in amino acids: CASSPTSGSHYNEQFF. CDR3 in DNA: TGTGCCAGCAGTCCGACTAGCGGGAGCCACTACAATGAGCAGTTCTTC.

The gene calls are TRBV20-1 and TRBJ2-3; weak D call: TRBD2 (6 bases). Germline CDR1 and CDR2: DFQATT and SNEGSKA (reference sequence). The CDR3 is 15 amino acids. V was pared by 3 bases and J by 4 bases, with 17 bases between. CDR3 residues: CSARPGVLVADTQYF. DNA of the CDR3: TGCAGTGCTAGGCCGGGAGTACTAGTAGCAGATACGCAGTATTTT.